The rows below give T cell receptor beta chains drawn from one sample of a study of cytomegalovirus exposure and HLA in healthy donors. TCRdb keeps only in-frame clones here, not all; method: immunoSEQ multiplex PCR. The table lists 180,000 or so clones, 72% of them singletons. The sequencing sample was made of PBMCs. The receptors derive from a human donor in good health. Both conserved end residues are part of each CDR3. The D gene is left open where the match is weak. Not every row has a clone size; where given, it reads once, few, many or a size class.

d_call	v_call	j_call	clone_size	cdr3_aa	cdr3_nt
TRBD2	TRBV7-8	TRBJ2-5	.	CASSYPTSGGAQETQYF	TGTGCCAGCAGCTATCCGACTAGCGGGGGGGCACAAGAGACCCAGTACTTC
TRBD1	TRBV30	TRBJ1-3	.	CAWSGQGDTIYF	TGTGCCTGGAGCGGTCAGGGGGACACCATATATTTT
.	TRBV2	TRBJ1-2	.	CASSESRVPYYGYTF	TGTGCCAGCAGTGAATCAAGAGTCCCCTACTATGGCTACACCTTC
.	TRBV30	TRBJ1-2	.	CAWSPLGGYTF	TGTGCCTGGAGTCCACTCGGTGGCTACACCTTC
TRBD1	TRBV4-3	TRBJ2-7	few	CASSQGISTGGGSYEQYF	TGCGCCAGCAGCCAAGGTATTTCGACAGGGGGTGGCTCCTACGAGCAGTACTTC
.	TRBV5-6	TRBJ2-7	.	CASSLVGGGFNEQYF	TGTGCCAGCAGCTTGGTAGGAGGGGGCTTTAACGAGCAGTACTTC
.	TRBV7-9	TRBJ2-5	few	CASSLVSGETQYF	TGTGCCAGCAGCTTAGTCAGCGGAGAGACCCAGTACTTC
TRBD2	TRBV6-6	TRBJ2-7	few	CASTGTAAGGPSEQYF	TGTGCCAGCACTGGAACAGCAGCGGGGGGGCCATCCGAGCAGTACTTC
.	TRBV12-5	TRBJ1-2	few	CASGLIREVANYGYTF	TGTGCTAGTGGTTTGATCAGGGAGGTCGCTAACTATGGCTACACCTTC
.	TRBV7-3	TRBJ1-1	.	CASSLTQYTEAFF	TGTGCCAGCAGCTTAACCCAGTACACTGAAGCTTTCTTT
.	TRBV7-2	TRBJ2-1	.	CASSSKGGDGYNEQFF	TGTGCCAGCAGCTCAAAGGGGGGGGATGGCTACAATGAGCAGTTCTTC
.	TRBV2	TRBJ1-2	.	CASRYSLYGYTF	TGTGCCAGCAGGTATAGCCTCTATGGCTACACCTTC
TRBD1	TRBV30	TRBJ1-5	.	CAWTGGGGQPQHF	TGTGCCTGGACCGGTGGAGGGGGCCAGCCCCAGCATTTT
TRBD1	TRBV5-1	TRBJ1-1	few	CASSPSTGGTEAFF	TGCGCCAGCAGCCCTTCCACAGGGGGAACTGAAGCTTTCTTT
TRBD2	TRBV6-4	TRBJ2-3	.	CASRPVAGVSTDTQYF	TGTGCCAGCAGACCCGTAGCGGGGGTGAGCACAGATACGCAGTATTTT
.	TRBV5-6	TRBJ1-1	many	CASSETRGNTEAFF	TGTGCCAGCAGCGAGACCAGGGGAAACACTGAAGCTTTCTTT
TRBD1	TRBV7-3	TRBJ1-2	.	CASSLTGTGSGYTF	TGTGCCAGCAGCTTAACGGGGACAGGGAGTGGCTACACCTTC
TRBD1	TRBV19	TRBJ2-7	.	CASRPMGQTTDEQYF	TGTGCCAGTAGACCAATGGGACAGACGACTGACGAGCAGTACTTC
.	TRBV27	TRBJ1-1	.	CASSSSGIFLEAFF	TGTGCCAGCAGCTCCTCGGGAATTTTTCTAGAAGCTTTCTTT
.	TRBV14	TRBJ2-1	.	CASSRSRGEQFF	TGTGCCAGCAGCCGAAGCCGGGGTGAGCAGTTCTTC
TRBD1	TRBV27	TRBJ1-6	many	CASSITTTGSNSPLHF	TGTGCCAGCAGTATCACCACGACAGGGTCTAATTCACCCCTCCACTTT
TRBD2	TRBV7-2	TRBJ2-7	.	CASSLSSSGGTYEQYF	TGTGCCAGCAGCTTAAGTAGTAGCGGGGGGACCTACGAGCAGTACTTC
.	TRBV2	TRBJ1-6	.	CASSEGRGPLHF	TGTGCCAGCAGTGAAGGGCGCGGACCCCTCCACTTT
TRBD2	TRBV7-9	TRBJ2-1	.	CASSLAPTSGGAHEQFF	TGTGCCAGCAGCTTAGCCCCGACTAGCGGGGGGGCGCATGAGCAGTTCTTC
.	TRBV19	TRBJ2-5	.	CASSMLAGQQETQYF	TGTGCCAGTAGTATGCTGGCAGGGCAGCAAGAGACCCAGTACTTC
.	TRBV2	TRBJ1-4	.	CASSDLSDEKLFF	TGTGCCAGCAGTGATTTGTCAGATGAAAAACTGTTTTTT
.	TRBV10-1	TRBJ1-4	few	CASSGYGNEKLFF	TGCGCCAGCAGCGGATACGGGAATGAAAAACTGTTTTTT
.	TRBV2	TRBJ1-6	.	CASSGSSAVGSPLHF	TGTGCCAGCAGTGGTAGCAGTGCGGTGGGTTCACCCCTCCACTTT
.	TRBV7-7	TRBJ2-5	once	CASSHGSEAETQYF	TGTGCTAGCAGCCACGGTAGTGAGGCCGAGACCCAGTACTTC
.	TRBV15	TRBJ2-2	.	CATSRSYRVETGELFF	TGTGCCACCAGCAGATCGTACAGAGTTGAAACCGGGGAGCTGTTTTTT
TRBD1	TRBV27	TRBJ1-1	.	CASKNTGGTEAFF	TGTGCCAGCAAAAATACAGGGGGCACTGAAGCTTTCTTT
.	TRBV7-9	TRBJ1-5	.	CASSPSGGPSNQPQHF	TGTGCCAGCAGCCCCTCGGGGGGGCCGAGCAATCAGCCCCAGCATTTT
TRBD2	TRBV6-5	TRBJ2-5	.	CASSSWLAGVQETQYF	TGTGCCAGCAGTTCCTGGCTAGCGGGGGTCCAAGAGACCCAGTACTTC
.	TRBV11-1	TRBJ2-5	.	CAGSPSTEETQYF	TGTGCCGGCAGCCCCAGTACAGAAGAGACCCAGTACTTC
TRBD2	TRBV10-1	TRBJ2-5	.	CASSEGLAGDQETQYF	TGCGCCAGCAGTGAGGGGTTAGCGGGGGATCAAGAGACCCAGTACTTC
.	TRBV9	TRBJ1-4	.	CASSVEPQDRPNEKLFF	TGTGCCAGCAGCGTAGAACCTCAGGACAGACCTAATGAAAAACTGTTTTTT
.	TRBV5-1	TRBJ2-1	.	CASSLTGSYNEQFF	TGCGCCAGCAGCTTGACAGGGTCCTACAATGAGCAGTTCTTC
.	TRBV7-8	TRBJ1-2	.	CASSPDRSYGYTF	TGTGCCAGCAGCCCGGACAGATCCTATGGCTACACCTTC
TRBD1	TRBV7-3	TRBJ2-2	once	CASSWTGGGSGELFF	TGTGCCAGCAGCTGGACAGGGGGTGGATCGGGGGAGCTGTTTTTT
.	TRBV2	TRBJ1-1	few	CASSMTENTEAFF	TGTGCCAGCAGTATGACAGAGAACACTGAAGCTTTCTTT
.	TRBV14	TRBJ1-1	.	CASSPYRRLNTEAFF	TGTGCCAGCAGCCCTTACAGGAGATTGAACACTGAAGCTTTCTTT
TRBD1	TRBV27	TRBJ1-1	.	CASRLQGITEAFF	TGTGCCAGCAGGTTACAGGGGATCACTGAAGCTTTCTTT
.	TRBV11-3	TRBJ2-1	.	CASSGSGRTNNEQFF	TGTGCCAGCAGCGGAAGCGGGCGCACAAACAATGAGCAGTTCTTC
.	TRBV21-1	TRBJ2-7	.	CASSSPGTGVPDEQYF	TGTGCCAGCAGCAGCCCCGGGACAGGGGTCCCGGACGAGCAGTACTTC
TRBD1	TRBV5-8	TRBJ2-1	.	CASSLGTGQYNEQFF	TGTGCCAGCAGCTTGGGGACAGGGCAATACAATGAGCAGTTCTTC